A single sample is the source of the 13 T cell receptor beta chains below, sequenced in a study of control samples from healthy donors and cancer patients. The table came from immunoSEQ multiplex PCR; TCRdb's copy has only in-frame clones and leaves some out. The repertoire holds about 98,000 clones, with around three quarters as singletons. Sequenced material: blood. Receptor source: a woman in her 30s in good health.

The chain carries TRBV29-1 and TRBJ2-7; no clear D gene. V was cut by 1 base and J by 0 bases, with 4 bases left in between. CDR1 and CDR2 from the germline V gene are SQVTM and ANQGSEA. This CDR3 is built from 12 residues. DNA for the CDR3: TGCAGCGTTGAAGGAAGCTCCTACGAGCAGTACTTC. Translating gives CSVEGSSYEQYF.

The chain joins TRBV6-5 to TRBJ2-3, with 9 bases identical to TRBD2. The CDR3 consists of 15 residues. Germline loops: CDR1 MNHEY, CDR2 SVGAGI. Losses at the gene ends were 9 bases for V and 2 bases for J; bases not matched to a gene: 9. CDR3 bases: TGTGCCAGAATAGGGAGCGGGGGGCCCACAGATACGCAGTATTTT. It translates to CARIGSGGPTDTQYF.

The chain is built from TRBV2 and TRBJ2-7, with D perhaps TRBD1 (6 bases). V was shortened by 1 base and J by 7 bases, with 14 bases between the two germline ends. This CDR3 is built from 14 residues. From germline, CDR1 is SNHLY and CDR2 FYNNEI. CDR3 amino acids: CASSEGQESGEQYF. CDR3 nucleotide sequence: TGTGCCAGCAGTGAAGGACAGGAATCGGGGGAGCAGTACTTC.

V gene TRBV12-3 or TRBV12-4 combines with J gene TRBJ1-1; the D is unclear. V was shortened by 2 bases and J by 7 bases, with 11 bases between the two germline ends. The CDR3 covers 13 residues. The CDR3 region is CASSLMRFGEAFF. CDR3 sequence (DNA): TGTGCCAGCAGTTTAATGAGGTTCGGTGAAGCTTTCTTT.

This clone was seen a single time. The rearrangement joins TRBV30 to TRBJ2-2, with a tentative D call TRBD1 (6 bases). Germline V gene data show CDR1 as GTSNPN and CDR2 as SVGIG (reference sequence). Trimming cost V 2 bases and J 5 bases, with 18 bases left between them. The CDR3 is 16 residues long. CDR3 nucleotides: TGTGCCTGGAGTCCTAACCCCGGGACAAAGACCGGGGAGCTGTTTTTT. Its translation is CAWSPNPGTKTGELFF. Using reference TRBV30 and TRBJ2-2 for the parts outside the CDR3, the full variable domain is SQTIHQWPATLVQPVGSPLSLECTVEGTSNPNLYWYRQAAGRGLQLLFYSVGIGQISSEVPQNLSASRPQDRQFILSSKKLLLSDSGFYLCAWSPNPGTKTGELFFGEGSRLTVL.

This chain joins TRBV19 and TRBJ1-2; D possibly corresponds to TRBD1 (5 bases). V dropped 7 bases and J dropped 4 bases, with 13 bases sitting between them. The germline gives CDR1 LNHDA, CDR2 SQIVND (reference sequence). This CDR3 has 13 amino acids. CDR3 sequence: CASTLGGTYGYTF. In DNA form, the CDR3 reads TGTGCCAGTACCCTGGGGGGGACCTATGGCTACACCTTC. The full variable domain, rest sourced from reference TRBV19 and TRBJ1-2, is DGGITQSPKYLFRKEGQNVTLSCEQNLNHDAMYWYRQDPGQGLRLIYYSQIVNDFQKGDIAEGYSVSREKKESFPLTVTSAQKNPTAFYLCASTLGGTYGYTFGSGTRLTVV.

The chain recombines TRBV6-5 with TRBJ1-2; D is possibly TRBD1 (5 bases). CDR1 and CDR2 from the germline V gene are MNHEY and SVGAGI. The V and J ends lost 7 bases and 8 bases respectively, with 14 bases between them. CDR3 size: 12 residues. In nucleotides, the CDR3 is TGTGCCAGCACGGTAGGGGCTGGAGGCTACACCTTC. Its protein product is CASTVGAGGYTF.

The chain recombines TRBV12-3 or TRBV12-4 with TRBJ1-1; D remains unclear. Trimming shortened V by 6 bases and J by 5 bases, and 10 bases separated the two germline ends. The CDR3 has 12 residues. Written as DNA, the CDR3 is TGTGCCAGCAGATTGCGGCTAACTGAAGCTTTCTTT. Translating gives CASRLRLTEAFF.

This clone turned up a few times. This sequence joins TRBV11-2 and TRBJ1-1, with 8 bases that match TRBD1. With V trimmed by 6 bases and J by 1 base, 4 bases remained unmatched. The CDR3 length is 14 residues. Germline V gives CDR1 SGHAT, CDR2 FQNNGV. The CDR3 is CASRQTGENTEAFF. Written as DNA, the CDR3 is TGTGCCAGCAGACAGACAGGGGAGAACACTGAAGCTTTCTTT. Full variable domain (outside the CDR3, taken from reference TRBV11-2 and TRBJ1-1): EAGVAQSPRYKIIEKRQSVAFWCNPISGHATLYWYQQILGQGPKLLIQFQNNGVVDDSQLPKDRFSAERLKGVDSTLKIQPAKLEDSAVYLCASRQTGENTEAFFGQGTRLTVV.

V usage is TRBV19 and J usage is TRBJ1-5; D gene unclear. The CDR3 has 14 amino acids. The V gene's germline CDR1 is LNHDA and CDR2 SQIVND (reference sequence). The V end was cut by 6 bases, the J end by 6 bases, with 15 bases between. The CDR3 region is CASRARVNGQPQHF. CDR3 nucleotides: TGTGCCAGTAGGGCCCGAGTGAATGGTCAGCCCCAGCATTTT.

The V gene is TRBV19, the J gene TRBJ2-2, with a tentative D call TRBD1 (5 bases). Looked up from germline, CDR1 is LNHDA and CDR2 is SQIVND (reference sequence). This CDR3 has 15 residues. V lost 6 bases to trimming and J lost 4 bases, with 15 bases between them. The CDR3: CASSPGRAVTGELFF. The CDR3 DNA reads as TGTGCCAGTAGCCCAGGCAGGGCCGTCACCGGGGAGCTGTTTTTT.

This sequence joins TRBV18 and TRBJ2-5; a weak D match, TRBD1 (6 bases). The germline V and J ends were trimmed by 6 bases and 0 bases, with 20 bases remaining between them. Looked up from germline, CDR1 is KGHSH and CDR2 is LQKENI. CDR3 size: 17 residues. CDR3 sequence: CASSQIRQVGNQETQYF. In nucleotides, the CDR3 is TGTGCCAGCTCCCAAATTCGACAGGTGGGGAACCAAGAGACCCAGTACTTC. Filled out from reference TRBV18 and TRBJ2-5, the complete variable domain reads NAGVMQNPRHLVRRRGQEARLRCSPMKGHSHVYWYRQLPEEGLKFMVYLQKENIIDESGMPKERFSAEFPKEGPSILRIQQVVRGDSAAYFCASSQIRQVGNQETQYFGPGTRLLVL.

This clone was counted ten times or more. The chain combines TRBV19 with TRBJ2-7; no reliable D call. Trimming removed 5 bases at V and 0 bases at J, with 14 bases between. The germline V gene has CDR1 LNHDA and CDR2 SQIVND (reference sequence). CDR3 length: 15 residues. The CDR3 region is CASSYRAASSYEQYF. DNA of the CDR3: TGTGCCAGTAGTTACCGGGCCGCAAGCTCCTACGAGCAGTACTTC. The whole variable domain, filled in from reference TRBV19 and TRBJ2-7, reads DGGITQSPKYLFRKEGQNVTLSCEQNLNHDAMYWYRQDPGQGLRLIYYSQIVNDFQKGDIAEGYSVSREKKESFPLTVTSAQKNPTAFYLCASSYRAASSYEQYFGPGTRLTVT.